The rows below give T cell receptor beta chains drawn from one sample of a study of PD-L1 blockade in urothelial cancer. Clones were sequenced by immunoSEQ multiplex PCR, and TCRdb holds only the in-frame ones, with some missing. The sample has 30,000 to 35,000 clones, approximately 87% seen once. The specimen comprised PBMCs, sampled around atezolizumab (anti-PD-L1) treatment. The source is a man aged 60-69 years with urothelial cancer. CDR3s include the opening cysteine and the closing phenylalanine or tryptophan. Each record gives: clone size, D gene, V gene, J gene, CDR3 DNA, CDR3 protein. D genes are given only for firm matches. Some rows have no size entry. The others give once, few or many, or a class for an expanded clone.

clone_size: NA; d_call: TRBD2; v_call: TRBV6-1; j_call: TRBJ2-2; cdr3_nt: TGTGCCAGCAGTGGACAGGGAGCTAGCGGGAGAACCGGGGAGCTGTTTTTT; cdr3_aa: CASSGQGASGRTGELFF
clone_size: few; d_call: NA; v_call: TRBV2; j_call: TRBJ1-6; cdr3_nt: TGTGCCAGCAGTGAAAGGGGCAGGGGTAATAATTCACCCCTCCACTTT; cdr3_aa: CASSERGRGNNSPLHF
clone_size: few; d_call: TRBD2; v_call: TRBV15; j_call: TRBJ2-5; cdr3_nt: TGTGCCACCAGCAGAGGGACTAGCGGGAGCCAAGAGACCCAGTACTTC; cdr3_aa: CATSRGTSGSQETQYF
clone_size: NA; d_call: NA; v_call: TRBV6-5; j_call: TRBJ1-5; cdr3_nt: TGTGCCAGCAGTGACCGACAGTCAATACAGCCCCAGCATTTT; cdr3_aa: CASSDRQSIQPQHF
clone_size: NA; d_call: TRBD1; v_call: TRBV9; j_call: TRBJ1-2; cdr3_nt: TGTGCCAGCAGCGCGCCGGGACAGGAGGCTTGGGATGGCTACACCTTC; cdr3_aa: CASSAPGQEAWDGYTF
clone_size: NA; d_call: NA; v_call: TRBV12-5; j_call: TRBJ2-2; cdr3_nt: TGTGCTAGTGGTTTGGTATGGTCTCTGGATGGGCAGAACACCGGGGAGCTGTTTTTT; cdr3_aa: CASGLVWSLDGQNTGELFF
clone_size: NA; d_call: TRBD1; v_call: TRBV11-2; j_call: TRBJ2-1; cdr3_nt: TGTGCCAGCAGCACCTACCGGGACAGGGCCTACAATGAGCAGTTCTTC; cdr3_aa: CASSTYRDRAYNEQFF
clone_size: NA; d_call: NA; v_call: TRBV27; j_call: TRBJ2-3; cdr3_nt: TGTGCCAGCGGGAGAGAATGGGGCACAGATACGCAGTATTTT; cdr3_aa: CASGREWGTDTQYF
clone_size: once; d_call: TRBD2; v_call: TRBV9; j_call: TRBJ2-2; cdr3_nt: TGTGCCAGCAGCGTAGCTAGAAGCGGGGTTACCGGGGAGCTGTTTTTT; cdr3_aa: CASSVARSGVTGELFF
clone_size: NA; d_call: TRBD2; v_call: TRBV29-1; j_call: TRBJ2-1; cdr3_nt: TGCAGCGTTGAAGGACTAGCGGAGCCTAGCTCCTACAATGAGCAGTTCTTC; cdr3_aa: CSVEGLAEPSSYNEQFF
clone_size: few; d_call: NA; v_call: TRBV21-1; j_call: TRBJ2-7; cdr3_nt: TGTGCCAGCAGCAAAGTTTGGGGTAGCGGGAGGTTTTACGAGCAGTACTTC; cdr3_aa: CASSKVWGSGRFYEQYF
clone_size: NA; d_call: TRBD2; v_call: TRBV5-4; j_call: TRBJ2-7; cdr3_nt: TGTGCCAGCAGCTTTCGGATGACTAGCGGGAGGAGGACTTTTGACGAGCAGTACTTC; cdr3_aa: CASSFRMTSGRRTFDEQYF
clone_size: NA; d_call: NA; v_call: TRBV27; j_call: TRBJ2-7; cdr3_nt: TGTGCCAGCAGGCCCGCCGGGATACCCTACGAGCAGTACTTC; cdr3_aa: CASRPAGIPYEQYF
clone_size: NA; d_call: NA; v_call: TRBV5-4; j_call: TRBJ2-2; cdr3_nt: TGTGCCAGCAGCTTGAAGGGGACCGGGGAGCTGTTTTTT; cdr3_aa: CASSLKGTGELFF
clone_size: NA; d_call: TRBD2; v_call: TRBV12-5; j_call: TRBJ2-3; cdr3_nt: TGTGCTAGTGGTTTGGTGGGGGGGGAAGATACGCAGTATTTT; cdr3_aa: CASGLVGGEDTQYF
clone_size: once; d_call: TRBD1; v_call: TRBV5-5; j_call: TRBJ1-2; cdr3_nt: TGTGCCAGCAGCCCAGGGACAGGGTATGGCTACACCTTC; cdr3_aa: CASSPGTGYGYTF
clone_size: NA; d_call: TRBD2; v_call: TRBV28; j_call: TRBJ2-3; cdr3_nt: TGTGCCAGCAGCCTCTCCGGGACTAGCGGGAGAAAGGAAACGCAGTATTTT; cdr3_aa: CASSLSGTSGRKETQYF
clone_size: NA; d_call: TRBD2; v_call: TRBV5-4; j_call: TRBJ2-1; cdr3_nt: TGTGCCAGCAGCTTCTTACTACTAGCGCGAAGTGACAATGAGCAGTTCTTC; cdr3_aa: CASSFLLLARSDNEQFF
clone_size: NA; d_call: NA; v_call: TRBV28; j_call: TRBJ2-1; cdr3_nt: TGTGCCAGCAGTTTCCGGCGGGGGCGAATCAATGAGCAGTTCTTC; cdr3_aa: CASSFRRGRINEQFF
clone_size: NA; d_call: TRBD1; v_call: TRBV5-4; j_call: TRBJ1-4; cdr3_nt: TGTGCCAGCAGCTTTGTTGACAGGGGGGGTGAAAAACTGTTTTTT; cdr3_aa: CASSFVDRGGEKLFF
clone_size: once; d_call: NA; v_call: TRBV27; j_call: TRBJ1-6; cdr3_nt: TGTGCCAGCAGTTTATCTGCACAGGGAAAGAATTCACCCCTCCACTTT; cdr3_aa: CASSLSAQGKNSPLHF
clone_size: once; d_call: TRBD2; v_call: TRBV29-1; j_call: TRBJ2-7; cdr3_nt: TGCAGCGTTTTGATCGCGGGAGCAACCTTATACGAGCAGTACTTC; cdr3_aa: CSVLIAGATLYEQYF
clone_size: NA; d_call: NA; v_call: TRBV11-2; j_call: TRBJ2-1; cdr3_nt: TGTGCCAGCAGCTTAGGTCGGGGGTTGAATGAGCAGTTCTTC; cdr3_aa: CASSLGRGLNEQFF
clone_size: NA; d_call: TRBD1; v_call: TRBV20-1; j_call: TRBJ1-2; cdr3_nt: TGCAGTGCTTGGGACAGGGATGGCTACACCTTC; cdr3_aa: CSAWDRDGYTF
clone_size: NA; d_call: NA; v_call: TRBV18; j_call: TRBJ1-2; cdr3_nt: TGTGCCAGCTCACCTAAGGAGCTCGCCACGAGCTTC; cdr3_aa: CASSPKELATSF
clone_size: NA; d_call: NA; v_call: TRBV14; j_call: TRBJ1-2; cdr3_nt: TGTGCCAGCAGCCCCCGAGGGTTGTTGAAGGGCTACACCTTC; cdr3_aa: CASSPRGLLKGYTF
clone_size: once; d_call: NA; v_call: TRBV6-5; j_call: TRBJ1-2; cdr3_nt: TGTGCCAGCAGCCAACATGAAGACTATGGCTACACCTTC; cdr3_aa: CASSQHEDYGYTF
clone_size: NA; d_call: NA; v_call: TRBV5-4; j_call: TRBJ2-2; cdr3_nt: TGTGCCAGCAGCTCGGGCGGACTGGACACCGGGGAGCTGTTTTTT; cdr3_aa: CASSSGGLDTGELFF
clone_size: NA; d_call: TRBD2; v_call: TRBV27; j_call: TRBJ2-7; cdr3_nt: TGTGCCAGCAGTTGGACTAGCGGGGGGCCCGAGCAGTACTTC; cdr3_aa: CASSWTSGGPEQYF
clone_size: NA; d_call: TRBD2; v_call: TRBV6-4; j_call: TRBJ2-1; cdr3_nt: TGTGCCAGCAGTGACTCAATGGTGGGGGGGAGGGCGTCTGAGCAGTTCTTC; cdr3_aa: CASSDSMVGGRASEQFF
clone_size: once; d_call: TRBD1; v_call: TRBV6-1; j_call: TRBJ2-2; cdr3_nt: TGTGCCAGCAGTGCTCTGACAGGGTCAACCGGGGAGCTGTTTTTT; cdr3_aa: CASSALTGSTGELFF
clone_size: NA; d_call: NA; v_call: TRBV7-6; j_call: TRBJ1-1; cdr3_nt: TGTGCCAGCAGCTTAAAGACTCTGGGGAGGGAAGCTTTCTTT; cdr3_aa: CASSLKTLGREAFF
clone_size: NA; d_call: NA; v_call: TRBV9; j_call: TRBJ1-4; cdr3_nt: TGTGCCAGCAGCGTAGGGGGGGGTGAAAAACTGTTTTTT; cdr3_aa: CASSVGGGEKLFF
clone_size: once; d_call: NA; v_call: TRBV29-1; j_call: TRBJ1-3; cdr3_nt: TGCAGCGTTGAACAAAACTCTGGAAACACCATATATTTT; cdr3_aa: CSVEQNSGNTIYF
clone_size: few; d_call: NA; v_call: TRBV14; j_call: TRBJ1-1; cdr3_nt: TGTGCCAGCAGCCCCAATACTGGAGGCACTGAAGCTTTCTTT; cdr3_aa: CASSPNTGGTEAFF
clone_size: NA; d_call: TRBD1; v_call: TRBV5-4; j_call: TRBJ1-1; cdr3_nt: TGTGCCAGCAGCTCGAAGACAGGGGGAAGCACTGAAGCTTTCTTT; cdr3_aa: CASSSKTGGSTEAFF
clone_size: NA; d_call: NA; v_call: TRBV18; j_call: TRBJ1-1; cdr3_nt: TGTGCCAGCTCAGGGCAAGGGGGCACTGAAGCTTTCTTT; cdr3_aa: CASSGQGGTEAFF
clone_size: once; d_call: TRBD1; v_call: TRBV5-5; j_call: TRBJ2-7; cdr3_nt: TGTGCCAGCAGCTTGGTCCTCGAGACAGGGAGACACTTC; cdr3_aa: CASSLVLETGRHF
clone_size: few; d_call: TRBD1; v_call: TRBV7-2; j_call: TRBJ1-3; cdr3_nt: TGTGCCAGCAGCTTAAGGACGGGGACAGGGGCCATCTCTGGAAACACCATATATTTT; cdr3_aa: CASSLRTGTGAISGNTIYF
clone_size: once; d_call: NA; v_call: TRBV9; j_call: TRBJ1-2; cdr3_nt: TGTGCCAGCAGCGTAGTTCTGGGGGCAGGAGGTGGCTACACCTTC; cdr3_aa: CASSVVLGAGGGYTF
clone_size: few; d_call: NA; v_call: TRBV13; j_call: TRBJ1-2; cdr3_nt: TGTGCCAGCAGCTTAATGGACAGCTCATCACACTATGGCTACACCTTC; cdr3_aa: CASSLMDSSSHYGYTF
clone_size: NA; d_call: NA; v_call: TRBV7-3; j_call: TRBJ2-3; cdr3_nt: TGTGCCAGCAGCTCAGACAGAACTAGCACAGATACGCAGTATTTT; cdr3_aa: CASSSDRTSTDTQYF
clone_size: NA; d_call: NA; v_call: TRBV9; j_call: TRBJ2-2; cdr3_nt: TGTGCCAGCAGCGCCCTGAGCGCCGGGGAGCTGTTTTTT; cdr3_aa: CASSALSAGELFF
clone_size: NA; d_call: TRBD2; v_call: TRBV7-2; j_call: TRBJ2-5; cdr3_nt: TGTGCCAGCAGCTTAGAACGGGCTAGCGGAAAAGAGACCCAGTACTTC; cdr3_aa: CASSLERASGKETQYF
clone_size: NA; d_call: TRBD2; v_call: TRBV29-1; j_call: TRBJ2-3; cdr3_nt: TGCAGCGTTGAAGACAGTTCACTAGCGGGGAGCACAGATACGCAGTATTTT; cdr3_aa: CSVEDSSLAGSTDTQYF
clone_size: NA; d_call: NA; v_call: TRBV10-2; j_call: TRBJ2-7; cdr3_nt: TGCGCCAGCAGTGGACCCAGGGTATTGGATGACGAGCAGTACTTC; cdr3_aa: CASSGPRVLDDEQYF